This note documents a single T cell receptor beta chain sequence. The data were obtained in a study of blood T cell repertoires in COVID-19. Study summary: There were acute and convalescent COVID-19 samples, and they came from the United States, Italy and Spain. The cDNA or gDNA used as material had been derived from T cells, B-cell-depleted T cells, or PBMCs.

Per the authors' pipeline: Scientists estimated how many nucleated cells there were by amplifying reference gene primers. Assay used: immunoSEQ multiplex PCR; TCRdb lists only in-frame clones, some missing. The V and J calls and clone size come from that table; D and trimming were worked out from the DNA. The sample records under 170,000 clones, roughly 87% being singletons. The germline V gene has CDR1 SGHRS and CDR2 YFSETQ. The J segment lost 1 base and the V segment lost 1 base, leaving 4 bases of the junction unmatched. There are 15 residues in the CDR3. The chain is built from TRBV5-1 and TRBJ2-5, with 7 positions matching TRBD2. Sample: peripheral blood. This sequence was found in a woman aged 55-69 years with active or convalescent COVID-19. CDR3: CASSLQAGFQETQYF. The CDR3 coding sequence is TGCGCCAGCAGCTTGCAAGCGGGGTTCCAAGAGACCCAGTACTTC.